This entry features one T cell receptor (beta chain) sequence. Its antigen is not identified. The CDR3 has 15 amino acids. The V and J ends lost 4 bases and 5 bases respectively, with 15 bases between them. Germline V gene sequence: CDR1 MNHNY, CDR2 SVGAGI (reference sequence). Profiled with immunoSEQ multiplex PCR; TCRdb holds only in-frame clones, not every one. The data show roughly 54,000 clones, around 89% seen once. The data originate from a study of OX40 agonist ivuxolimab in advanced cancers. Study as a whole: Patients assigned to dose escalation were diagnosed with hepatocellular carcinoma, melanoma, renal cell or head and neck cancer. Cohort: 80% to 90% men, mean age roughly 60, aged about 20 to 90.

Blood draws occurred at baseline, cycle 4 day 1, and cycle 7 day 1. Points from the study as a whole: Expanded clones were, on average, more numerous among CD8+ T cells than CD4+.

This sequence originates from an adult with an advanced solid tumor such as melanoma, head and neck, liver or kidney cancer. The chain combines TRBV6-6 with TRBJ1-5, with D perhaps matching TRBD1 (5 bases). Sequenced material: CD4+ or CD8+ T cells sorted from blood, taken in a trial of the OX40 agonist ivuxolimab. CDR3 protein: CASSSLRVGDQPQHF. The CDR3 DNA is TGTGCCAGCAGTTCACTCAGGGTGGGGGATCAGCCCCAGCATTTT.